This is a list of T cell receptor beta chains from one sample in a study of T cells after yellow fever vaccination. TCRdb analysed the 5' RACE reads with MiXCR anew, one entry per CDR3 protein. The repertoire includes around 73,000 distinct CDR3 sequences, approximately 7.5% of them detected once, and more than 35% sits in the top ten. This material consisted of CD8+ T cells sorted from PBMCs, taken on the day of the yellow fever booster vaccination. All receptors derive from a man aged 25 to 40 who received the YFV17D yellow fever vaccine. Both conserved end residues are part of each CDR3.

CDR3: CASSLESVPIYEQYF
J: TRBJ2-7
V: TRBV7-9

CDR3: CASSVGAGAYEQYF
J: TRBJ2-7
V: TRBV9

CDR3: CSVGGGNEQFF
J: TRBJ2-1
V: TRBV29-1

CDR3: CASRVTTSSYEQYF
J: TRBJ2-7
V: TRBV27

CDR3: CATSDFVGPNTGELFF
J: TRBJ2-2
V: TRBV24-1

CDR3: CSARDEGSPRNYGYTF
J: TRBJ1-2
V: TRBV20-1

CDR3: CCARATIVEEQGLLSPYEQYF
J: TRBJ2-7
V: TRBV20-1

CDR3: CASRQGTSGRAGNEQFF
J: TRBJ2-1
V: TRBV27

CDR3: CASSTPTSGYTDTQYF
J: TRBJ2-3
V: TRBV9

CDR3: CASSQGGGEQYF
J: TRBJ2-7
V: TRBV4-2

CDR3: CASSLSPGALYEQYF
J: TRBJ2-7
V: TRBV7-9

CDR3: CASSLAGESFF
J: TRBJ2-1
V: TRBV27

CDR3: CASSLRGVGYYEQYF
J: TRBJ2-7
V: TRBV28

CDR3: CASSYPSPVTGHSYEQYF
J: TRBJ2-7
V: TRBV6-2/TRBV6-3

CDR3: CASSLIAEEQFF
J: TRBJ2-1
V: TRBV12-3/TRBV12-4

CDR3: CASSSPGAGTDTQYF
J: TRBJ2-3
V: TRBV9

CDR3: CASRPGLDEQYF
J: TRBJ2-7
V: TRBV12-3/TRBV12-4

CDR3: CASTGTSGITGELFF
J: TRBJ2-2
V: TRBV9

CDR3: CASRGGSENEQFF
J: TRBJ2-1
V: TRBV9

CDR3: CASSLTVGNEQFF
J: TRBJ2-1
V: TRBV27

CDR3: CSARESTSEQYF
J: TRBJ2-3
V: TRBV20-1

CDR3: CASSYPGTGVHEQYF
J: TRBJ2-7
V: TRBV6-5

CDR3: CATTDTLGDTQYF
J: TRBJ2-3
V: TRBV6-2/TRBV6-3

CDR3: CASSYWATYNEQFF
J: TRBJ2-1
V: TRBV6-5

CDR3: CASSLTGAGTDTQYF
J: TRBJ2-3
V: TRBV12-3/TRBV12-4

CDR3: CASSLPKAGASDTQYF
J: TRBJ2-3
V: TRBV4-2

CDR3: CASSLGNAGGHNEQFF
J: TRBJ2-1
V: TRBV7-2

CDR3: CASSGLAGAHEQFF
J: TRBJ2-1
V: TRBV6-4

CDR3: CASSPTGANTEAFF
J: TRBJ1-1
V: TRBV4-3

CDR3: CAISESTGTNQPQHF
J: TRBJ1-5
V: TRBV10-3

CDR3: CASSLGFGGTSVNEQFF
J: TRBJ2-1
V: TRBV7-9

CDR3: CASSLGGIGDLPQHF
J: TRBJ1-5
V: TRBV5-1

CDR3: CSARGAGGTFSYNEQFF
J: TRBJ2-1
V: TRBV20-1

CDR3: CASSQEVSGTSGSTYSYEQYF
J: TRBJ2-7
V: TRBV4-1

CDR3: CASSETRQNTGELFF
J: TRBJ2-2
V: TRBV4-3

CDR3: CATSSGKNTGELFF
J: TRBJ2-2
V: TRBV15

CDR3: CASSLGPDF
J: TRBJ1-1
V: TRBV7-3

CDR3: CASSVEGRLDEQYF
J: TRBJ2-7
V: TRBV9

CDR3: CASSPSATSYNEQFF
J: TRBJ2-1
V: TRBV3-1

CDR3: CASSLRSDTDTQYF
J: TRBJ2-3
V: TRBV6-1

CDR3: CASSLGDFNNEQFF
J: TRBJ2-1
V: TRBV12-3/TRBV12-4

CDR3: CASRPPGHNEQFF
J: TRBJ2-1
V: TRBV12-3/TRBV12-4

CDR3: CASSSVVDLSYNEQFF
J: TRBJ2-1
V: TRBV7-6

CDR3: CASSQVAAGELFF
J: TRBJ2-2
V: TRBV4-1

CDR3: CASKPTGTGGYEQYF
J: TRBJ2-7
V: TRBV6-2/TRBV6-3

CDR3: CAIRGLSDNEQFF
J: TRBJ2-1
V: TRBV10-3

CDR3: CASSGGLSSYNEQFF
J: TRBJ2-1
V: TRBV3-1

CDR3: CATSDLETQYF
J: TRBJ2-5
V: TRBV24-1

CDR3: CASSLEGLTYNEQFF
J: TRBJ2-1
V: TRBV5-1

CDR3: CASSGGPRETQYF
J: TRBJ2-5
V: TRBV14

CDR3: CSVEGQGQGGYEQYF
J: TRBJ2-7
V: TRBV29-1

CDR3: CASSERTALSKNIQYF
J: TRBJ2-4
V: TRBV12-3/TRBV12-4

CDR3: CASSLDLSEQFF
J: TRBJ2-1
V: TRBV12-3/TRBV12-4

CDR3: CASSLDRERVYGYTF
J: TRBJ1-2
V: TRBV5-1

CDR3: CASSPTGGTNYGYTF
J: TRBJ1-2
V: TRBV7-8

CDR3: CASSLGLAARTDTQYF
J: TRBJ2-3
V: TRBV7-2